The present TCR beta chain was sequenced within a study of a mutant IDH1 vaccine in newly diagnosed glioma. Study as a whole: Once 4-6 weeks had passed after radiotherapy alone, vaccination started, or it started with temozolomide cycles. Most patients had received both radiotherapy and temozolomide, the prior options being radiotherapy, temozolomide, or both. Treated patients showed a male proportion of approximately 62%, a female proportion of about 40%, and a mean age of about 41 years.

V dropped 5 bases and J dropped 4 bases, with 9 bases sitting between them. Germline V lookup: CDR1 MNHEY, CDR2 SVGAGI. This CDR3 is built from 13 residues. The repertoire was sequenced with immunoSEQ multiplex PCR; TCRdb's copy has only in-frame clones and lacks some. The sample records around 80,000 clones, around 85% being singletons. This clone was detected only a few times. Its specificity is unknown. Stated time point: week 23, last vaccination. Every vaccination contained 300 ug of the mutant IDH1 20-mer peptide and was paired with topical imiquimod. Every donor had a new WHO grade 3 or 4 astrocytoma that was IDH1-mutant, with loss of nuclear ATRX.

The rearrangement uses TRBV6-5 and TRBJ2-1, with D possibly TRBD1 on 6 matching bases. The sequence derives from a woman between 45 and 65 years old with glioma. The sequencing here drew on PBMCs, taken from a glioma patient whose treatment included an IDH1 peptide vaccine. The DNA of the CDR3 is TGTGCCAGCAGTCAAGACAGGTACAATGAGCAGTTCTTC. It is translated as CASSQDRYNEQFF.